Presented here are 11 T cell receptor beta chains from one specimen sequenced in a study of radiation and T cells in renal cell carcinoma. Sequencing was performed with immunoSEQ multiplex PCR; in TCRdb, only in-frame clones are kept and a portion is missing. The table shows approximately 79,000 clones, with 82% occurring only once. Time point noted: blood 2 weeks post-SBRT. Treatment denoted: 15 Gy SBRT to primary tumor, nephrectomy 4 weeks later. The specimen comprised blood, sampled from a patient whose treatment included radiotherapy and nephrectomy. The source is a man aged 60-69 years with renal cell carcinoma.

V gene TRBV6-1 combines with J gene TRBJ2-7; 9 positions match TRBD2. This CDR3 is built from 15 residues. The ends lost 3 bases at V and 2 bases at J; junction bases unmatched: 5. Germline CDR1 MNHNS, CDR2 SASEGT. The CDR3 DNA follows: TGTGCCAGCAGTGATCAGGGACTAGCCCCCTACGAGCAGTACTTC. It yields the protein CASSDQGLAPYEQYF.

The chain links TRBV7-2 to TRBJ2-7; D could derive from TRBD1 or TRBD2 (5 bases each). Matching the DNA end better, TRBJ2-1 makes the J call doubtful. There are 12 residues in the CDR3. Germline CDR1 is SGHTA and CDR2 is FQGNSA. The CDR3 DNA is TGTGCCAGCACTTGGGGCGCAGGGACGCAGTTCTTC. As protein: CASTWGAGTQFF.

The genes are TRBV28 and TRBJ2-7, with TRBD1 matching over 9 bases. The germline V gene encodes CDR1 MDHEN and CDR2 SYDVKM. The V segment lost 3 bases and the J segment 3 bases; nucleotides outside the gene matches: 6. The CDR3 is 15 residues long. DNA of the CDR3: TGTGCCAGCAGTTTGGGAAGGGACAGGGTCTACGAGCAGTACTTC. Translated, it gives CASSLGRDRVYEQYF. Based on the CDR3 plus reference TRBV28 and TRBJ2-7, the full variable domain is DVKVTQSSRYLVKRTGEKVFLECVQDMDHENMFWYRQDPGLGLRLIYFSYDVKMKEKGDIPEGYSVSREKKERFSLILESASTNQTSMYLCASSLGRDRVYEQYFGPGTRLTVT.

This sequence joins TRBV6-5 and TRBJ2-1; either TRBD1 or TRBD2 may supply D (6 bases each). Germline-derived CDR1 and CDR2 are MNHEY and SVGAGI. This CDR3 is built from 13 residues. V lost 2 bases and J 10 bases, leaving 12 bases between the germline ends. CDR3 protein: CASSYGGLGEQFF. Written as DNA, the CDR3 is TGTGCCAGCAGTTACGGGGGGCTGGGCGAGCAGTTCTTC.

This sequence joins TRBV29-1 and TRBJ2-2, with a possible D match to TRBD2 (7 bases). V was clipped by 4 bases and J by 8 bases, with 14 bases between them. Per germline, CDR1 SQVTM and CDR2 ANQGSEA. This CDR3 has 13 amino acids. The CDR3 sequence: CSVVRGANGELFF. The DNA of the CDR3 is TGCAGCGTTGTACGGGGGGCGAATGGGGAGCTGTTTTTT.

The chain links TRBV28 to TRBJ2-5; 8 positions agree with TRBD1. The V segment lost 6 bases and the J segment 4 bases; nucleotides outside the gene matches: 10. Germline V gene data show CDR1 as MDHEN and CDR2 as SYDVKM. The CDR3 is 15 amino acids. The DNA of the CDR3 is TGTGCCAGCAGGGCTGGACAGGGTGGAGGAGAGACCCAGTACTTC. Translated, it gives CASRAGQGGGETQYF.

V gene TRBV28 combines with J gene TRBJ1-4, with D perhaps matching TRBD1 (5 bases). V lost 5 bases to trimming and J lost 7 bases, with 17 bases between them. The CDR3 length is 15 residues. Germline loops: CDR1 MDHEN, CDR2 SYDVKM. CDR3 DNA sequence: TGTGCCAGCAGTGTAACCACAGGAGCCCTTGAAAAACTGTTTTTT. It codes for CASSVTTGALEKLFF.

The chain recombines TRBV4-1 with TRBJ2-2; perhaps TRBD1 as D (6 bases). Germline CDR1 reads MGHRA; CDR2 reads YSYEKL. V was clipped by 2 bases and J by 5 bases, with 12 bases between them. This CDR3 spans 15 amino acids. CDR3 coding DNA: TGCGCCAGCAGCCAACAGGGGAAGACGACCGGGGAGCTGTTTTTT. Amino acid sequence: CASSQQGKTTGELFF.

V usage is TRBV6-5 and J usage is TRBJ2-7, with 7 nucleotides matching TRBD2. The CDR3 covers 13 residues. The V and J ends lost 8 bases and 0 bases, in that order; junction bases with no gene match: 4. Germline-derived CDR1 and CDR2 are MNHEY and SVGAGI. The CDR3 reads CASRRGSSYEQYF. In DNA, the CDR3 is TGTGCCAGCCGGCGGGGGAGCTCCTACGAGCAGTACTTC.

V and J are TRBV11-2 and TRBJ2-2, with D perhaps TRBD2 (6 bases). Germline V CDR1 and CDR2: SGHAT, FQNNGV. Trimming took off 4 bases at V and 0 bases at J, with 12 bases between the two ends. The CDR3 is made up of 16 amino acids. In nucleotides, the CDR3 is TGTGCCAGCAGCTCGATAGCGGAAGCGAACACCGGGGAGCTGTTTTTT. Residues: CASSSIAEANTGELFF.

There are a few counts of this clone. The gene calls are TRBV18 and TRBJ2-5; D is perhaps TRBD2 (6 bases). V lost 2 bases and J 4 bases, leaving 14 bases between the germline ends. The CDR3 has 15 residues. The V gene's germline CDR1 is KGHSH and CDR2 LQKENI. Here the CDR3 reads CASSPNTGVGETQYF. Written as DNA, the CDR3 is TGTGCCAGCTCACCAAATACGGGGGTAGGAGAGACCCAGTACTTC.